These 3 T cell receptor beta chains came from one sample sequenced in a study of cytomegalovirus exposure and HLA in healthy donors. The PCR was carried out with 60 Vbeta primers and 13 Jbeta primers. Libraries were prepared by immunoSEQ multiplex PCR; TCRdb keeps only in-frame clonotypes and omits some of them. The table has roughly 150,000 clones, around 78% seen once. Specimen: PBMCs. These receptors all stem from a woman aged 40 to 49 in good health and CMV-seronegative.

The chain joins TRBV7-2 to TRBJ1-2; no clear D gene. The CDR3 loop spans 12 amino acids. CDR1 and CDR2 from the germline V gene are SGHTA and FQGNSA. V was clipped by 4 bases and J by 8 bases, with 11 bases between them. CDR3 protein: CASSSRISGYTF. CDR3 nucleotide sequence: TGTGCCAGCAGCTCCAGGATCTCAGGCTACACCTTC.

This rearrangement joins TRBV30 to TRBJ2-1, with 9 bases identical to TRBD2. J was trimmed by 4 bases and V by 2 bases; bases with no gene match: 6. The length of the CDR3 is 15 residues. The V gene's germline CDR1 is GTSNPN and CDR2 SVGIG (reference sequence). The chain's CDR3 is CAWSLGTSTYNEQFF. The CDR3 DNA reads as TGTGCCTGGAGTCTCGGGACTAGCACGTACAATGAGCAGTTCTTC.

CDR3 residues: CASSFGEGRAEAFF. CDR3 DNA: TGCGCCAGCAGCTTTGGGGAGGGGAGGGCTGAAGCTTTCTTT. This chain uses TRBV5-1 with TRBJ1-1; TRBD1 is a possible D gene (5 bases). The CDR3 extends over 14 amino acids. The V gene lost 2 bases and the J gene lost 6 bases, with 14 bases spanning the gap. From germline, CDR1 is SGHRS and CDR2 YFSETQ.